The 25 T cell receptor beta chains below come from one sample, sequenced in a study of T cell changes during pregnancy in multiple sclerosis. Some clones are missing from TCRdb's copy, which holds only in-frame ones; the method was immunoSEQ multiplex PCR. The sample shows fewer than 80,000 clones, 80% to 90% of them seen only once. Sequencing was performed on peripheral blood, taken in the first trimester of pregnancy. The receptors here all came from a female donor in good health, enrolled as a control in a pregnancy study.

This clone was picked up one time. V gene TRBV5-6 combines with J gene TRBJ1-2; D perhaps matches TRBD1 (6 bases). V was clipped by 4 bases and J by 6 bases, with 22 bases between them. Germline lookup yields CDR1 SGHDT and CDR2 YYEEEE. This CDR3 contains 16 residues. CDR3 coding DNA: TGTGCCAGCAGCGCTAGGCGGACAGCTCTCTTTAATGGCTACACCTTC. Protein sequence: CASSARRTALFNGYTF.

The genes are TRBV6-4 and TRBJ1-5; D not certain. Germline CDR1 reads MRHNA; CDR2 reads SNTAGT. The CDR3 length is 13 residues. V gave up 3 bases and J gave up 3 bases, with 6 bases separating them. The CDR3 reads CASSEQTNQPQHF. The CDR3 nucleotides are TGTGCCAGCAGTGAACAGACCAATCAGCCCCAGCATTTT.

The chain has TRBV25-1 and TRBJ2-1, with D possibly matching TRBD1 (6 bases). CDR1 and CDR2 (germline): MGHDK, SYGVNS. The CDR3 has 11 amino acids. Trimming took 4 bases from V and 15 from J, leaving 13 bases between them. The CDR3 coding sequence is TGTGCCAGCAGTGTAGGGACACACGCGTTCTTC. It encodes CASSVGTHAFF. The full variable domain, in which reference TRBV25-1 and TRBJ2-1 provide the parts outside the CDR3, is EADIYQTPRYLVIGTGKKITLECSQTMGHDKMYWYQQDPGMELHLIHYSYGVNSTEKGDLSSESTVSRIRTEHFPLTLESARPSHTSQYLCASSVGTHAFFGPGTRLTVL.

Worth noting for this clone: The junction departs from the called germline gene at one end, perhaps through a read error. The rearrangement joins TRBV11-2 to TRBJ1-1; D gene uncertain. The CDR3 contains 11 residues. Germline CDR1 and CDR2: SGHAT and FQNNGV. The CDR3 DNA sequence: TGTGCCAGCAGCTCCTCGACTGGAGCTTTCTTT. Its translation is CASSSSTGAFF. The full variable domain, in which reference TRBV11-2 and TRBJ1-1 provide the parts outside the CDR3, is EAGVAQSPRYKIIEKRQSVAFWCNPISGHATLYWYQQILGQGPKLLIQFQNNGVVDDSQLPKDRFSAERLKGVDSTLKIQPAKLEDSAVYLCASSSSTGAFFGQGTRLTVV.

The genes are TRBV28 and TRBJ2-7; 8 nucleotides match TRBD1. V dropped 5 bases and J dropped 3; count of bases not matched to a gene: 12. Germline CDR1 and CDR2: MDHEN and SYDVKM. This CDR3 spans 16 amino acids. CDR3 region: CASSLPGQANLYEQYF. For the CDR3, the DNA is TGTGCCAGCAGTCTACCGGGACAGGCTAATCTCTACGAGCAGTACTTC.

The V gene is TRBV6-5, the J gene TRBJ1-6, with D uncertain. Germline V gene sequence: CDR1 MNHEY, CDR2 SVGAGI. This CDR3 contains 12 residues. V dropped 6 bases and J dropped 10 bases, with 10 bases sitting between them. CDR3 sequence: CASSQAASPLHF. The CDR3 region has the DNA TGTGCCAGCAGCCAGGCAGCCTCACCCCTCCACTTT.

The V gene is TRBV6-1, the J gene TRBJ1-2, with D possibly TRBD1 on 6 matching bases. This CDR3 spans 14 amino acids. The V end lost 3 bases, the J end lost 2 bases, and 10 bases lay between the germline ends. Germline-derived CDR1 and CDR2 are MNHNS and SASEGT. CDR3: CASSEVQGNYGYTF. DNA of the CDR3: TGTGCCAGCAGTGAGGTACAGGGAAACTATGGCTACACCTTC.

The chain combines TRBV7-9 with TRBJ2-1; 10 bases map to TRBD2. Germline V lookup: CDR1 SEHNR, CDR2 FQNEAQ (reference sequence). Trimming took 2 bases from V and 6 from J; bases not matched to a gene: 4. CDR3 length: 15 residues. In nucleotides, the CDR3 is TGTGCCAGCAGCTTACCTAGCGGGAGAACCAATGAGCAGTTCTTC. It encodes CASSLPSGRTNEQFF.

The rearrangement joins TRBV11-1 to TRBJ2-7, with 8 bases lining up with TRBD2. The V gene's germline CDR1 is SGHAT and CDR2 FQDESV (reference sequence). The CDR3 has 14 amino acids. V was pared by 6 bases and J by 3 bases, with 7 bases of the junction left unmatched. Here the CDR3 reads CASSPGLGFYEQYF. The CDR3 nucleotides are TGTGCCAGCAGTCCGGGACTAGGGTTCTACGAGCAGTACTTC.

V is TRBV23-1 and J is TRBJ1-1; no reliable D call. TRBV23-1 is an ORF; its function is uncertain. The ends were cut back, 3 bases at V and 5 bases at J, with 16 bases in the middle. The CDR3 is 15 amino acids. CDR3 sequence: CASSHLIFLGTEAFF. CDR3 sequence (DNA): TGCGCCAGCAGTCATCTGATATTCCTCGGGACTGAAGCTTTCTTT.

The V and J genes are TRBV4-3 and TRBJ2-1; 14 bases fit TRBD2. CDR3 length equals 16 residues. With 4 bases clipped from V and 5 bases from J, the junction kept 4 bases outside the gene matches. The V gene's germline CDR1 is LGHNA and CDR2 YSLEER. CDR3 DNA sequence: TGCGCCAGCAGCCTGGAGGGACTAGCGGGAGACAATGAGCAGTTCTTC. Translated: CASSLEGLAGDNEQFF.

The chain employs TRBV5-1 and TRBJ2-3, with D possibly called TRBD1 or TRBD2 (5 bases each). This CDR3 is built from 15 residues. V shed 4 bases and J shed 3 bases, with 15 bases lying between them. Germline V gene data show CDR1 as SGHRS and CDR2 as YFSETQ. The CDR3 DNA reads as TGCGCCAGCAGCCTGGGACGGAGCCCGACAGATACGCAGTATTTT. Its translation is CASSLGRSPTDTQYF.

The chain has TRBV5-6 and TRBJ1-2; D uncertain. The CDR3 loop spans 11 amino acids. V was pared by 4 bases and J by 4 bases, with 5 bases between. The germline gives CDR1 SGHDT, CDR2 YYEEEE. CDR3 sequence (DNA): TGTGCCAGCAGCCCGGGCTATGGCTACACCTTC. This encodes CASSPGYGYTF.

The rearrangement uses TRBV6-7 and TRBJ1-4, with 7 positions matching TRBD1. TRBV6-7 is sorted into the ORF group, with uncertain function. Unmatched junction bases numbered 5, after V lost 4 bases and J lost 0 bases. The CDR3 spans 16 residues. CDR3 sequence (DNA): TGTGCCAGCAGTTTCATGACAGGGCCAACTAATGAAAAACTGTTTTTT. As protein: CASSFMTGPTNEKLFF.

The chain uses TRBV28 and TRBJ1-3, with D possibly TRBD1 on 5 matching bases. Germline V CDR1 and CDR2: MDHEN, SYDVKM. Trimming removed 5 bases from V and 1 base from J, with 9 bases in between. The length of the CDR3 is 14 residues. The CDR3 DNA is TGTGCCAGCAGTGTGGGGGGATCTGGAAACACCATATATTTT. Its protein is CASSVGGSGNTIYF.

The V call is TRBV27, the J call TRBJ1-5; D is unresolved. This CDR3 is 12 amino acids long. V was cut by 8 bases and J by 3 bases, with 8 bases left in between. The germline CDR1 and CDR2 sequences are MNHEY and SMNVEV (reference sequence). The CDR3 DNA reads as TGTGCCAGCTCTGAGTACAATCAGCCCCAGCATTTT. Residues: CASSEYNQPQHF.

J is TRBJ2-7 and V is TRBV11-2; 10 nucleotides line up with TRBD2. Germline V CDR1 and CDR2: SGHAT, FQNNGV. The CDR3 is 15 residues long. J was trimmed by 4 bases and V by 6 bases; bases with no gene match: 9. CDR3 coding DNA: TGTGCCAGCAGTGAGGGGAGAGCGGGAGGGTACGAGCAGTACTTC. This encodes CASSEGRAGGYEQYF.

The rearrangement uses TRBV7-2 and TRBJ2-5; 11 bases are a match to TRBD1. Trimming at V came to 3 bases and at J to 7 bases, leaving 7 bases not matched to a gene. Germline CDR1 reads SGHTA; CDR2 reads FQGNSA. This CDR3 comprises 15 residues. CDR3: CASSLGTGGMTTQYF. CDR3 DNA sequence: TGTGCCAGCAGCTTGGGGACAGGGGGTATGACGACCCAGTACTTC.

V gene TRBV28 combines with J gene TRBJ1-3, with unresolved D. Germline-derived CDR1 and CDR2 are MDHEN and SYDVKM. Trimming pared 5 bases from V and 6 bases from J, leaving 8 bases between. The CDR3 sequence is 12 residues long. In DNA, the CDR3 is TGTGCCAGCAGTCAAGTAGAAAACACCATATATTTT. It yields the protein CASSQVENTIYF.

This sequence joins TRBV7-6 and TRBJ1-1; 9 bases line up with TRBD1. With V trimmed by 3 bases and J by 5 bases, 10 bases remained unmatched. The CDR3 runs to 16 residues. Germline V gene lookup returns CDR1 SGHVS and CDR2 FNYEAQ. CDR3 protein: CASSFRTGAGGTEAFF. CDR3 DNA sequence: TGTGCCAGCAGCTTTCGGACAGGGGCCGGGGGGACTGAAGCTTTCTTT.

The chain employs TRBV7-6 and TRBJ2-7, with 7 positions matching TRBD2. This CDR3 contains 15 residues. Per germline, CDR1 SGHVS and CDR2 FNYEAQ. J was trimmed by 3 bases and V by 5 bases; bases with no gene match: 10. This chain's CDR3 is CASSRGAGEGYEQYF. Written as DNA, the CDR3 is TGTGCCAGCAGCCGAGGCGCGGGAGAAGGCTACGAGCAGTACTTC.

The rearrangement uses TRBV27 and TRBJ2-2; 8 nucleotides match TRBD2. Germline CDR1 MNHEY, CDR2 SMNVEV (reference sequence). The CDR3 extends over 14 amino acids. With V trimmed by 9 bases and J by 6 bases, 9 bases remained unmatched. DNA of the CDR3: TGTGCCAGTAGGGCTAGCGGGCAACCCGGGGAGCTGTTTTTT. This sequence encodes CASRASGQPGELFF.

The CDR3 sequence: CASSLYGGRSQPQHF. The CDR3 DNA reads as TGTGCCAGCAGCTTGTACGGGGGAAGGAGTCAGCCCCAGCATTTT. The chain uses TRBV5-6 and TRBJ1-5, with D possibly TRBD1 on 5 matching bases. The CDR3 runs 15 residues. The V gene's germline CDR1 is SGHDT and CDR2 YYEEEE. V lost 1 base, J lost 6 bases, and 14 bases lay in between.

The rearrangement links TRBV5-1 to TRBJ1-5; no clear D. The CDR3 runs to 15 residues. V was trimmed by 5 bases and J by 2 bases, leaving 14 bases between them. Germline CDR1 reads SGHRS; CDR2 reads YFSETQ. For the CDR3, the DNA is TGCGCCAGCAGATCCGACCCGGCGGGCAATCAGCCCCAGCATTTT. Translating it yields CASRSDPAGNQPQHF.

The CDR3 sequence is CASSGARTGNTEAFF. CDR3 nucleotide sequence: TGTGCCAGCAGTGGCGCGAGGACAGGGAACACTGAAGCTTTCTTT. This sequence joins TRBV6-1 and TRBJ1-1; 7 nucleotides line up with TRBD1. The length of the CDR3 is 15 residues. In germline, CDR1 is MNHNS, CDR2 SASEGT. V trimming: 4 bases; J trimming: 1 base; junction bases outside the gene matches: 6.